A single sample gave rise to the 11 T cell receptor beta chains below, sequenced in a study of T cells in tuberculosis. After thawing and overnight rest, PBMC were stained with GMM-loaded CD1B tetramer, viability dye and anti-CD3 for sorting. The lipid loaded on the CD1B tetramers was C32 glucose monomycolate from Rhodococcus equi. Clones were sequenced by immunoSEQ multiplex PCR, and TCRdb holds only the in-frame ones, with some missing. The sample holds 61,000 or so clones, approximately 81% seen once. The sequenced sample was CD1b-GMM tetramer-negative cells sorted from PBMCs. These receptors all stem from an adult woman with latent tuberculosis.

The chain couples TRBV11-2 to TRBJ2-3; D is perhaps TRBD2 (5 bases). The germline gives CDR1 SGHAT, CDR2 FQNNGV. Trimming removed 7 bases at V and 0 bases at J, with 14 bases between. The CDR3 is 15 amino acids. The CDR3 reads CASNPRSGSTDTQYF. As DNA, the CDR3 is TGTGCCAGCAACCCCCGGTCGGGGAGCACAGATACGCAGTATTTT.

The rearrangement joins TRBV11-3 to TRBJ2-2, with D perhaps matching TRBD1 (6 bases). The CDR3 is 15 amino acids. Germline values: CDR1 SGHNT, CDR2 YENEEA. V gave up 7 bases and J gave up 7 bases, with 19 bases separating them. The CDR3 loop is CASNQDIQGSGELFF. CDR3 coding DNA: TGTGCCAGCAACCAAGACATACAGGGAAGCGGGGAGCTGTTTTTT.

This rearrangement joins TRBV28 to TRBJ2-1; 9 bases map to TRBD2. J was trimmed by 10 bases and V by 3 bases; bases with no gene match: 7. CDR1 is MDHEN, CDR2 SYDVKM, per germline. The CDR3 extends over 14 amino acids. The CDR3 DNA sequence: TGTGCCAGCAGTTTTAGGGGACTAGCAGTCGAGCAGTTCTTC. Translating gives CASSFRGLAVEQFF.

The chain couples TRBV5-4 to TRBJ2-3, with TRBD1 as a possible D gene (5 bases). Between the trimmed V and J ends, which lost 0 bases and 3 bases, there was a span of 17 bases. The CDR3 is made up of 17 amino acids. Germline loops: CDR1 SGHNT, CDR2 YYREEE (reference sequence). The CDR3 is CASSLGLTGKGTDTQYF. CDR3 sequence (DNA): TGTGCCAGCAGCTTGGGATTAACAGGCAAAGGTACAGATACGCAGTATTTT.

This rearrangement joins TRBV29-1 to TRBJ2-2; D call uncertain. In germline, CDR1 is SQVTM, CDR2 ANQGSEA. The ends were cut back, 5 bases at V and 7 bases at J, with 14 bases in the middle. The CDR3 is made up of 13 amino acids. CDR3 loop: CSVIQVTDGELFF. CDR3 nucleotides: TGCAGCGTTATTCAGGTTACAGACGGGGAGCTGTTTTTT.

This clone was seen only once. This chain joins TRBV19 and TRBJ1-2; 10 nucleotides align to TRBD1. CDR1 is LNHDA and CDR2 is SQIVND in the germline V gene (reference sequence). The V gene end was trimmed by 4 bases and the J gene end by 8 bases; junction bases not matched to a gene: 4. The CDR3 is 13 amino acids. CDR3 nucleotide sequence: TGTGCCAGTAGTAGGGGGACAGGGGCCGGCTACACCTTC. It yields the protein CASSRGTGAGYTF.

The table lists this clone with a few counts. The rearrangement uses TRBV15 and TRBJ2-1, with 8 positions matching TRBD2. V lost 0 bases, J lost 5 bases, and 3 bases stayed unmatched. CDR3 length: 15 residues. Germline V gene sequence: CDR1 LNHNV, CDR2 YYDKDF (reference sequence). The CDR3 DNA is TGTGCCACCAGCAGAGATAGGACTAGCCACAATGAGCAGTTCTTC. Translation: CATSRDRTSHNEQFF.

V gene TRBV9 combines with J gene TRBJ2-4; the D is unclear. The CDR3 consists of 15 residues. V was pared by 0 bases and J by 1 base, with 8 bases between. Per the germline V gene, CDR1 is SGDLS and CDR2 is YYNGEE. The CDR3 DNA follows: TGTGCCAGCAGCGTAGATGCTGAGGCCAAAAACATTCAGTACTTC. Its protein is CASSVDAEAKNIQYF.

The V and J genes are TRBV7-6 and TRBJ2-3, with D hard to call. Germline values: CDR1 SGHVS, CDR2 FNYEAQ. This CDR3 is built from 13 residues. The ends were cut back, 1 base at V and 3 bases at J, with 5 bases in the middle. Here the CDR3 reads CASSLVYTDTQYF. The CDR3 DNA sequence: TGTGCCAGCAGCTTAGTTTATACAGATACGCAGTATTTT.

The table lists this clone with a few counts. CDR3 in DNA: TGTGCCAGTAGTATAGAGGCTAGCGGGAGCGCAGATACGCAGTATTTT. Amino acid sequence: CASSIEASGSADTQYF. J is TRBJ2-3 and V is TRBV19; 10 nucleotides align to TRBD2. The CDR3 has 16 amino acids. V shed 0 bases and J 4 bases; nucleotides not matched to a gene: 4. CDR1 LNHDA and CDR2 SQIVND come from the germline V gene (reference sequence).

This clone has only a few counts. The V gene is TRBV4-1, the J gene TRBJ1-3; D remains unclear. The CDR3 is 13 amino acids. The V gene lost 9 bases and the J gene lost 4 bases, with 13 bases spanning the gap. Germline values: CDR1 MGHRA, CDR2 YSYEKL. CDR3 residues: CASGSMGGNTIYF. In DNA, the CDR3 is TGCGCCAGTGGTAGTATGGGCGGAAACACCATATATTTT.